This TCR beta chain originates from a study of identical twins. Study outcomes and limitations: Fewer insertions were carried by abundant cord blood beta clonotypes, but none was seen in memory repertoires.

The CDR3 consists of 13 residues. Per germline, CDR1 MNHEY and CDR2 SVGEGT. Trimming removed 7 bases at V and 1 base at J, with 10 bases between. Template switching, a step in the protocol, added a universal primer site, and cDNA carried unique molecular identifiers. Using its own MiXCR run on the 5' RACE reads, TCRdb lists one record per CDR3 protein. In the table there are approximately 1.8 million distinct CDR3 sequences, about 30% of which are singletons. This clonotype has more than one count but fewer than ten. Antigen: not known. The TCR originated in a newborn girl in good health. Sequencing used cord blood. The J gene is TRBJ1-1, the V gene TRBV6-2 or TRBV6-3; D is unresolved. This CDR3 is CASNLGKNTEAFF. CDR3 nucleotides: TGTGCCAGCAATCTGGGGAAGAACACTGAAGCTTTCTTT.